The rows below give T cell receptor beta chains drawn from one sample of a study of cytomegalovirus exposure and HLA in healthy donors. TCRdb's table, derived via immunoSEQ multiplex PCR, lists solely in-frame clones and lacks some. The table has fewer than 200,000 clones, around 68% seen once. The specimen was PBMCs. The source is a man aged 50 to 60 in good health and CMV-seronegative. Each CDR3 is given with its conserved first and last residue. Each record gives: clone size, V gene, J gene, D gene, CDR3 protein, CDR3 DNA. D genes are given only for firm matches. Some rows mark clone size as missing; the rest say once, few, many or name a class of expanded clone.

clone_size: NA; v_call: TRBV19; j_call: TRBJ2-1; d_call: TRBD1; cdr3_aa: CASSIWDRGGNNEQFF; cdr3_nt: TGTGCCAGTAGTATCTGGGACAGGGGAGGGAACAATGAGCAGTTCTTC
clone_size: NA; v_call: TRBV7-2; j_call: TRBJ2-7; d_call: NA; cdr3_aa: CASSFSPSYEQYF; cdr3_nt: TGTGCCAGCAGCTTTAGCCCATCTTACGAGCAGTACTTC
clone_size: once; v_call: TRBV9; j_call: TRBJ2-1; d_call: NA; cdr3_aa: CASSVRVSYNEQFF; cdr3_nt: TGTGCCAGCAGCGTCCGGGTTTCCTACAATGAGCAGTTCTTC
clone_size: NA; v_call: TRBV5-1; j_call: TRBJ1-1; d_call: TRBD1; cdr3_aa: CASSPRQGGVNTEAFF; cdr3_nt: TGCGCCAGCAGCCCCCGACAGGGGGGTGTGAACACTGAAGCTTTCTTT
clone_size: NA; v_call: TRBV6-5; j_call: TRBJ2-3; d_call: TRBD2; cdr3_aa: CASRTSGGTDTQYF; cdr3_nt: TGTGCCAGCAGGACTAGCGGGGGGACAGATACGCAGTATTTT
clone_size: once; v_call: TRBV2; j_call: TRBJ2-5; d_call: NA; cdr3_aa: CASSVIETTSDETQYF; cdr3_nt: TGTGCCAGCAGTGTAATAGAGACTACGAGTGACGAGACCCAGTACTTC
clone_size: NA; v_call: TRBV6-1; j_call: TRBJ1-5; d_call: NA; cdr3_aa: CASSDQGRSNQPQHF; cdr3_nt: TGTGCCAGCAGTGACCAGGGGAGAAGCAATCAGCCCCAGCATTTT
clone_size: NA; v_call: TRBV10-1; j_call: TRBJ2-7; d_call: TRBD1; cdr3_aa: CASTPGGTGGHEQYF; cdr3_nt: TGCGCCAGCACCCCTGGGGGGACAGGGGGCCACGAGCAGTACTTC
clone_size: NA; v_call: TRBV5-1; j_call: TRBJ2-3; d_call: TRBD2; cdr3_aa: CASSLETSGYLTDTQYF; cdr3_nt: TGCGCCAGCAGCTTGGAGACTAGCGGTTATCTCACAGATACGCAGTATTTT
clone_size: NA; v_call: TRBV7-9; j_call: TRBJ1-1; d_call: NA; cdr3_aa: CASSLKASAGIYGTEAFF; cdr3_nt: TGTGCCAGCAGCTTAAAGGCATCGGCAGGGATATATGGAACTGAAGCTTTCTTT